This T cell receptor beta chain was sequenced during a study of blood T cell repertoires in COVID-19. Overall study: Some COVID-19 samples were acute and others convalescent; all came from the United States, Italy and Spain.

This clone has only one observation. V dropped 4 bases and J dropped 5 bases, with 7 bases sitting between them. The CDR3 is 12 amino acids. Per germline, CDR1 SGDLS and CDR2 YYNGEE. In the study's own analysis: Estimated nucleated cell counts came from reference gene primer amplification. Some clones are missing from TCRdb's copy, which holds only in-frame ones; the method was immunoSEQ multiplex PCR. D and trimming come from the DNA, and the V and J calls and clone size come from that table. The data hold some 330,000 clones, with approximately 89% observed a single time. The sequencing sample was made of PBMCs or T cells enriched from blood (not recorded which). This TCR derives from a man aged 25-40 years who had recovered from COVID-19. The chain carries TRBV9 and TRBJ2-1; perhaps TRBD1 as D (6 bases). The CDR3 DNA follows: TGTGCCAGCAGCCACAGGGACAATGAGCAGTTCTTC. Its protein product is CASSHRDNEQFF.